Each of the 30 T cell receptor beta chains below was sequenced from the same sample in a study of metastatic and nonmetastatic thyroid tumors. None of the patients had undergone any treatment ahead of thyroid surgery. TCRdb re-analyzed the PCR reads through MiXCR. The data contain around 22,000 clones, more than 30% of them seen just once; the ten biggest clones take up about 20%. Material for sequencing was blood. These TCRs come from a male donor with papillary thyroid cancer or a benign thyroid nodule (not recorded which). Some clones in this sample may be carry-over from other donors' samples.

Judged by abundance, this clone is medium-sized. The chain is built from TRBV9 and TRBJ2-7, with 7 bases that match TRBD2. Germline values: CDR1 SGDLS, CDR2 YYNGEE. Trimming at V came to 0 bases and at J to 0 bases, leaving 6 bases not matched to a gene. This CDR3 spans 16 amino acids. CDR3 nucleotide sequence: TGTGCCAGCAGCGTAGAGGGCGGGAGTGGCTCCTACGAGCAGTACTTC. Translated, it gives CASSVEGGSGSYEQYF.

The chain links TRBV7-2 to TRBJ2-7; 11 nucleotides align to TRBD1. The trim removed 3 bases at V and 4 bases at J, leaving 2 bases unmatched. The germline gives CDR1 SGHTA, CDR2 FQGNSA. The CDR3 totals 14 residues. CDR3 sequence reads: CASSLDRGRYEQYF. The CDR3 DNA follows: TGTGCCAGCAGCTTGGACAGGGGGCGATACGAGCAGTACTTC.

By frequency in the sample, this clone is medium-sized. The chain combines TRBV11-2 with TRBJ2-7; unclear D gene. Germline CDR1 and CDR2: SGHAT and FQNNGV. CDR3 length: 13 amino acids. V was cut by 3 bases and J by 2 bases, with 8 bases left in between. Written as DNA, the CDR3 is TGTGCCAGCAGCTTCGCAGGAGCCTACGAGCAGTACTTC. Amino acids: CASSFAGAYEQYF.

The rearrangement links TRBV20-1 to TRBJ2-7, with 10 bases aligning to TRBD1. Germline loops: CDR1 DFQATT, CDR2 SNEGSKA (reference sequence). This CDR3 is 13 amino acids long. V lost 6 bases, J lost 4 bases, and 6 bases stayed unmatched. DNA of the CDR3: TGCAGTGCCATGTGGGACAGGGGATACGAGCAGTACTTC. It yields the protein CSAMWDRGYEQYF.

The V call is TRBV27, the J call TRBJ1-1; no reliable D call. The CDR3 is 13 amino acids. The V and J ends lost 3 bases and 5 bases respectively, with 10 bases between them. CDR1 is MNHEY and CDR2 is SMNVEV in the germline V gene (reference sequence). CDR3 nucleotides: TGTGCCAGCAGTTTTTCCCGCGAGACTGAAGCTTTCTTT. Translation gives CASSFSRETEAFF.

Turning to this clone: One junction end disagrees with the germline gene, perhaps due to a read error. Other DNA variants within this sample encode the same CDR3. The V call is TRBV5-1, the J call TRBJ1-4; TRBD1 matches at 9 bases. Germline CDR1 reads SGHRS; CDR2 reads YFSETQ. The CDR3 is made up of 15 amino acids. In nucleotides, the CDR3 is TGCGCCAGCAGCTTACAGGGGGCGGATAATGAAAAACTGTTCTTT. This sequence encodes CASSLQGADNEKLFF.

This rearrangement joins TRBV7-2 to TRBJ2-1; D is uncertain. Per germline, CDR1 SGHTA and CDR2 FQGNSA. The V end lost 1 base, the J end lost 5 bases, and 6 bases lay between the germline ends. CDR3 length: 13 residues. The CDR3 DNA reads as TGTGCCAGCAGCTTAGGTAGGGACAATGAGCAGTTCTTC. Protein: CASSLGRDNEQFF.

In DNA, the CDR3 is TGTGCCAGCAGCCCGACCGGACTAGCGGGGTACCACGAGCAGTACTTC. Translating gives CASSPTGLAGYHEQYF. The chain links TRBV28 to TRBJ2-7; 12 nucleotides line up with TRBD2. The V segment lost 6 bases and the J segment 5 bases; nucleotides outside the gene matches: 11. The CDR3 is 16 amino acids. Germline CDR1 is MDHEN and CDR2 is SYDVKM.

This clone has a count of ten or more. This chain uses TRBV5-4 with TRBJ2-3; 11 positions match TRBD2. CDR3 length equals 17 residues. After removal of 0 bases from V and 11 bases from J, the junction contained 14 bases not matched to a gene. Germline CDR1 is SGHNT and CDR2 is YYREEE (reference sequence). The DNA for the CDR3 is TGTGCCAGCAGCTTGGGTAGCGGGAGGGCCTTCTCTCTTATGCAGTATTTT. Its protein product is CASSLGSGRAFSLMQYF.

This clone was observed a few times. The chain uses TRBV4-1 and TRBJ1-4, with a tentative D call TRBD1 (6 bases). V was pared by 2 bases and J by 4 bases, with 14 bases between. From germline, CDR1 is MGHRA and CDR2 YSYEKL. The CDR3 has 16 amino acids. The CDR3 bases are TGCGCCAGCAGCCAAAGTACAGGGACGGGTAATGAAAAACTGTTTTTT. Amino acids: CASSQSTGTGNEKLFF.

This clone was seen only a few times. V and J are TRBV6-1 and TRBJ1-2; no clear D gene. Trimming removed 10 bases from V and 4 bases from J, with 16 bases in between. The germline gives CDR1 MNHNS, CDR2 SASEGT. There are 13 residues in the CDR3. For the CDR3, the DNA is TGTGCCACCTACCGGGGATCCAGCTATGGCTACACCTTC. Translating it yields CATYRGSSYGYTF.

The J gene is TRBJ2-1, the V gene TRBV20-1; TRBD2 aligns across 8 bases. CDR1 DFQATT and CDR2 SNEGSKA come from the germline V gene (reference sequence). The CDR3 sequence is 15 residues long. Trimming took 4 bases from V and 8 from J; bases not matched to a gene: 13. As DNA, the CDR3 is TGCAGTGCTATTAATCCGGGACTAGGGGACGATGAGCAGTTCTTC. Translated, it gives CSAINPGLGDDEQFF.

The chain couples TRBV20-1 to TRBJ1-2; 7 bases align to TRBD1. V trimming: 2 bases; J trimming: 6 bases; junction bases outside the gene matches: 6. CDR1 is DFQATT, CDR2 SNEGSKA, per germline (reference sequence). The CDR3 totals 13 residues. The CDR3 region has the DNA TGCAGTGCTAGAAGGGACAGTAGCGATGGCTACACCTTC. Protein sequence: CSARRDSSDGYTF.

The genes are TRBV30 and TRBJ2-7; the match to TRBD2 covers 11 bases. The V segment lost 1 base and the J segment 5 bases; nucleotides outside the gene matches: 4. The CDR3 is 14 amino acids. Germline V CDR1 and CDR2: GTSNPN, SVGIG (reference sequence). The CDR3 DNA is TGTGCCTGGAGTGCACGACTAGCGGGAAACGAGCAGTACTTC. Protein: CAWSARLAGNEQYF.

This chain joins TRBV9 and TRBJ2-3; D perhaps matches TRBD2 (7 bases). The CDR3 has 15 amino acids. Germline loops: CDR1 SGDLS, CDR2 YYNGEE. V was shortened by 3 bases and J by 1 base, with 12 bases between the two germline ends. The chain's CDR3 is CASSEGGFGTDTQYF. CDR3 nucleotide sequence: TGTGCCAGCAGCGAGGGGGGGTTCGGCACAGATACGCAGTATTTT.

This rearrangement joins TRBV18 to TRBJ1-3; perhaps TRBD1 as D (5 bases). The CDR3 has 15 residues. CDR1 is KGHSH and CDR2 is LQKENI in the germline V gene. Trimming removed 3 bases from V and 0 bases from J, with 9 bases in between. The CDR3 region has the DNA TGTGCCAGCTCACCGGGACGGGACTCTGGAAACACCATATATTTT. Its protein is CASSPGRDSGNTIYF.

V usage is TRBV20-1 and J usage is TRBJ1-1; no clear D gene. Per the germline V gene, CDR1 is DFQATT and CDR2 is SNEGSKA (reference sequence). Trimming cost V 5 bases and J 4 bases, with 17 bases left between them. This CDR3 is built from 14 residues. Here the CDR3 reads CSAGPGGETTEAFF. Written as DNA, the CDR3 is TGCAGTGCTGGGCCGGGTGGAGAAACCACTGAAGCTTTCTTT.

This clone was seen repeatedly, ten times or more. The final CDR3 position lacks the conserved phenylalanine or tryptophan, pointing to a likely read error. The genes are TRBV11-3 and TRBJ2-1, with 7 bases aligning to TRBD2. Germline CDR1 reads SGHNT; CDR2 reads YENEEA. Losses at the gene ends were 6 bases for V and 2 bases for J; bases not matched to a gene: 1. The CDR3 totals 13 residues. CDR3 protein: CASRTSPYNEQFV. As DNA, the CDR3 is TGTGCCAGCAGGACTAGCCCCTACAATGAGCAGTTCGTC.

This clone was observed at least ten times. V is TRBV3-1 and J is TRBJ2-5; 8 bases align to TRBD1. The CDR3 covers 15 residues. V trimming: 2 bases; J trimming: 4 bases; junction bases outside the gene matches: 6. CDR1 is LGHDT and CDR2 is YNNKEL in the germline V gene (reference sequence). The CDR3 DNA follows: TGTGCCAGCAGCCAACTCAGGGGGCGAAGAGAGACCCAGTACTTC. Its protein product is CASSQLRGRRETQYF.

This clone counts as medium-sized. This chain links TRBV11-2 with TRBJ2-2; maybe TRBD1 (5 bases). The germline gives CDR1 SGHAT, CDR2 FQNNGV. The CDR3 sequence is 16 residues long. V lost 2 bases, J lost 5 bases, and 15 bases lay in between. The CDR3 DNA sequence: TGTGCCAGCAGCTTACAGCCCTTAGGGGTTACCGGGGAGCTGTTTTTT. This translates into CASSLQPLGVTGELFF.

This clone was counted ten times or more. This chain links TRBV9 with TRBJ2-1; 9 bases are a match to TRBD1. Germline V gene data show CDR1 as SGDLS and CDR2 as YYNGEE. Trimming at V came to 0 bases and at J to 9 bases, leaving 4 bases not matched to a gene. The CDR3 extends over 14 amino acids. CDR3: CASSVAYRGLEQFF. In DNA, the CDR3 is TGTGCCAGCAGCGTAGCGTACAGGGGGCTTGAGCAGTTCTTC.

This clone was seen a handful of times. The CDR3 protein is CASIDAPISPLHF. CDR3 coding DNA: TGCGCCAGCATTGACGCCCCGATTTCACCCCTCCACTTT. The chain couples TRBV10-2 to TRBJ1-6; D is undetermined. Between the trimmed V and J ends, which lost 7 bases and 9 bases, there was a span of 13 bases. CDR3 size: 13 residues. CDR1 is WSHSY and CDR2 is SAAADI in the germline V gene.

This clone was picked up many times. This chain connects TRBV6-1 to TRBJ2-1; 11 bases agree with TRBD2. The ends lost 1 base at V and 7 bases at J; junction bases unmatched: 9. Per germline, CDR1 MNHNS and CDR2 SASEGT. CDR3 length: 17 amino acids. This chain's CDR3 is CASSEEVGLAVQNEQFF. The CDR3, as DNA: TGTGCCAGCAGTGAAGAAGTGGGACTAGCGGTCCAGAATGAGCAGTTCTTC.

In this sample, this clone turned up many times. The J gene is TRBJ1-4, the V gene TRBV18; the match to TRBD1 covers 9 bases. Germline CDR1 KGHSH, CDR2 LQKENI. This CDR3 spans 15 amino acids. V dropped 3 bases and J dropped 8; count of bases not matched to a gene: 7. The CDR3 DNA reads TGTGCCAGCTCACCGTCCGGACAGGGGAGAGAAAAACTGTTTTTT. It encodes CASSPSGQGREKLFF.

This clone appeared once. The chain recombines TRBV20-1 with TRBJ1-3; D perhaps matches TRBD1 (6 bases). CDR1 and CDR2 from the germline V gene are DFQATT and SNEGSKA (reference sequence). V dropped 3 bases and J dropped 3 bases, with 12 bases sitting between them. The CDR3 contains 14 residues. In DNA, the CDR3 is TGCAGTGCTAGGGAAACAGGGAGTGGAAACACCATATATTTT. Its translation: CSARETGSGNTIYF.

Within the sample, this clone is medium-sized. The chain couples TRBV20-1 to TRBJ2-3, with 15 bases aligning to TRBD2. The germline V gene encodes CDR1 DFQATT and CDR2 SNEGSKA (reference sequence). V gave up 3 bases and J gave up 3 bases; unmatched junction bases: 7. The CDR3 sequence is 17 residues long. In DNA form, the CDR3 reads TGCAGTGCTAGTGAAAGGACTAGCGGGAGGGCGACAGATACGCAGTATTTT. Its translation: CSASERTSGRATDTQYF.

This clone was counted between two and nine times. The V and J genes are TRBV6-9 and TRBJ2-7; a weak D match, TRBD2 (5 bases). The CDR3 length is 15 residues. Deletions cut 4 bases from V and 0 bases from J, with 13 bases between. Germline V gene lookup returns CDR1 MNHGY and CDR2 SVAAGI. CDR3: CASSSSWGASYEQYF. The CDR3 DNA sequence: TGTGCCAGCAGTTCTTCCTGGGGAGCCTCCTACGAGCAGTACTTC.

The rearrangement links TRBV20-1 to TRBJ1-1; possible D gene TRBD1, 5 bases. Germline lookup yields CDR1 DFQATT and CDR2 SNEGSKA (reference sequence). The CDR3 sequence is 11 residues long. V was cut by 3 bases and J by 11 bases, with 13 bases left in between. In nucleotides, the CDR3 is TGCAGTGCTAGCCGGGACCCAGGGGCTTTCTTT. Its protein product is CSASRDPGAFF.

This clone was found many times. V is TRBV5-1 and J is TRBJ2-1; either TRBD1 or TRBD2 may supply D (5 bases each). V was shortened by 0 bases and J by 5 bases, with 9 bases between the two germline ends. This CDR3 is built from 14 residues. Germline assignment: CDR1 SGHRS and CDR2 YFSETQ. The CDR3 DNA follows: TGCGCCAGCAGCTTGGCGGGGCTGGACAATGAGCAGTTCTTC. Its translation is CASSLAGLDNEQFF.

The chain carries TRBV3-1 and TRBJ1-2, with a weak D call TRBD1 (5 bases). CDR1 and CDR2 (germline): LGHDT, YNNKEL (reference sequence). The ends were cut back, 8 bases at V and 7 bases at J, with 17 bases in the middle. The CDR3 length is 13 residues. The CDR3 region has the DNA TGTGCCAGCTCGCCGGGGGGGACTGGTGGCTACACCTTC. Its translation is CASSPGGTGGYTF.